The T cell receptor beta chain under discussion was sequenced for a study of cytomegalovirus exposure and HLA in healthy donors. This CDR3 is 17 amino acids long. V gave up 2 bases and J gave up 0 bases, with 15 bases separating them. Germline V gene lookup returns CDR1 SGHDT and CDR2 YYEEEE. Researchers ran the PCR with 60 Vbeta and 13 Jbeta primers. The method was immunoSEQ multiplex PCR; TCRdb's version includes in-frame clones alone and lacks a portion of them. The repertoire table contains more than 130,000 clones. The chain joins TRBV5-6 to TRBJ2-4; tentative D call: TRBD2 (5 bases). The sequence was collected from a man in his forties or fifties in good health and CMV-seronegative. The sequenced sample was PBMCs. The CDR3 region has the DNA TGTGCCAGCAGCTTTGGGGAGAAATTATTAGCCAAAAACATTCAGTACTTC. Encoded protein: CASSFGEKLLAKNIQYF.